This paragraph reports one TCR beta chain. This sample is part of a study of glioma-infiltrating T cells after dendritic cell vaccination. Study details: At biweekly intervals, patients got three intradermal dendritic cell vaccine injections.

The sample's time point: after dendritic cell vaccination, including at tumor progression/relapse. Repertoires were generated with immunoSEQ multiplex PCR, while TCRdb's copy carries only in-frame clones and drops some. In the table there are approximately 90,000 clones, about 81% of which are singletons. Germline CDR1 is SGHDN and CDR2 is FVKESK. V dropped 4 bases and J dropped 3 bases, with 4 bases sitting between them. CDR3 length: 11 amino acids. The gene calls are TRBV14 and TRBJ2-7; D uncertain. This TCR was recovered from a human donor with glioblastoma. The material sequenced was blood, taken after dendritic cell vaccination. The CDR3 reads CASSRGYEQYV. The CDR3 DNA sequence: TGTGCCAGCAGCCGGGGCTACGAGCAGTACGTC.